The next 30 T cell receptor beta chains were all read from a single sample in a study of monozygotic twins with inflammatory bowel disease. TCRdb reprocessed the 5' RACE reads, with one entry per CDR3 protein and no DNA. This table lists about 330,000 distinct CDR3 sequences. The specimen was blood. The receptors stem from a human donor with ulcerative colitis or Crohn's disease, or a healthy co-twin of an affected twin (not recorded which).

The chain is built from TRBV4-1 and TRBJ2-1; TCRdb designates TRBD2, a call that cannot be tested without DNA. CDR1 is MGHRA, CDR2 YSYEKL, per germline. CDR3 length: 15 residues. The chain's CDR3 is CASSQAGGGCYEQFF.

The J gene is TRBJ2-7, the V gene TRBV5-1; the D call of TRBD1 rests on TCRdb alone, since no DNA is present to check it. This CDR3 contains 16 residues. CDR1 and CDR2 from the germline V gene are SGHRS and YFSETQ. The CDR3: CASSLDPGVVSYEQYF.

V and J are TRBV6-1 and TRBJ1-1; the D call of TRBD1 rests on TCRdb alone, since no DNA is present to check it. Germline V gene sequence: CDR1 MNHNS, CDR2 SASEGT. The CDR3 covers 15 residues. The CDR3 loop is CASSDRVLGYTEAFF.

The chain has TRBV7-6 and TRBJ2-7; TCRdb's D gene call, TRBD2, goes unchecked for lack of DNA. Looked up from germline, CDR1 is SGHVS and CDR2 is FNYEAQ. The CDR3 contains 18 residues. CDR3 protein: CASSNLGTSGRRSYEQYF.

J is TRBJ1-2 and V is TRBV5-5; TCRdb lists TRBD1, though no DNA is available to test this call. CDR3 length: 13 residues. Per the germline V gene, CDR1 is SGHKS and CDR2 is YYEKEE (reference sequence). The CDR3 sequence: CASSQQGARGYTF.

The chain uses TRBV29-1 and TRBJ2-5. The CDR3 loop spans 13 amino acids. Germline lookup yields CDR1 SQVTM and CDR2 ANQGSEA. CDR3 residues: CSVESAAWETQYF.

The rearrangement uses TRBV6-1 and TRBJ2-3; TCRdb indicates TRBD1, and absent DNA this call remains unverified. This CDR3 spans 14 amino acids. The V gene's germline CDR1 is MNHNS and CDR2 SASEGT. The CDR3 sequence is CASREQGGTDTQYF.

The rearrangement uses TRBV25-1 and TRBJ1-2. The germline V gene has CDR1 MGHDK and CDR2 SYGVNS. The CDR3 length is 15 residues. CDR3 residues: CASSESLGMVYGYTF.

The chain joins TRBV19 to TRBJ2-7; the D call from TCRdb, TRBD1, cannot be confirmed without DNA. The CDR3 runs to 14 residues. From germline, CDR1 is LNHDA and CDR2 SQIVND (reference sequence). The CDR3 region is CASSIVGVKGEQYF.

V is TRBV24-1 and J is TRBJ1-1. The germline gives CDR1 KGHDR, CDR2 SFDVKD. The CDR3 is made up of 13 amino acids. The CDR3: CATSDLVSGGTFF.

The J gene is TRBJ1-1, the V gene TRBV19. This CDR3 region has 12 residues. Germline lookup yields CDR1 LNHDA and CDR2 SQIVND (reference sequence). CDR3 sequence reads: CASSRSGTEAFF.

The chain couples TRBV3-1 to TRBJ2-1; with no DNA, the TCRdb D assignment of TRBD2 cannot be verified. Per the germline V gene, CDR1 is LGHDT and CDR2 is YNNKEL (reference sequence). The CDR3 loop spans 16 amino acids. CDR3 sequence: CASSQDRRASHNEQFF.

The chain carries TRBV7-2 and TRBJ2-7; the D gene TCRdb calls, TRBD1, cannot be checked with no DNA. Germline V gene data show CDR1 as SGHTA and CDR2 as FQGNSA. The CDR3 sequence is 14 residues long. The chain's CDR3 is CASSLDGAAYEQYF.

The chain recombines TRBV10-3 with TRBJ1-1; TCRdb's assignment of TRBD1 cannot be checked, as there is no DNA. The CDR3 length is 18 residues. The V gene's germline CDR1 is ENHRY and CDR2 SYGVKD. The CDR3 is CAISAWRDRAFGNTEAFF.

The genes are TRBV5-1 and TRBJ2-3; TCRdb designates TRBD2, a call that cannot be tested without DNA. CDR1 is SGHRS and CDR2 is YFSETQ in the germline V gene. The length of the CDR3 is 15 residues. CDR3: CASSVQAGTTDTQYF.

V gene TRBV28 combines with J gene TRBJ2-7; TCRdb names TRBD1, which stays unverified in the absence of DNA. CDR1 MDHEN and CDR2 SYDVKM come from the germline V gene. CDR3 length equals 16 residues. The CDR3 spells CASSSRPGPKTYEQYF. Full variable domain (outside the CDR3, taken from reference TRBV28 and TRBJ2-7): DVKVTQSSRYLVKRTGEKVFLECVQDMDHENMFWYRQDPGLGLRLIYFSYDVKMKEKGDIPEGYSVSREKKERFSLILESASTNQTSMYLCASSSRPGPKTYEQYFGPGTRLTVT.

The CDR3 sequence is CASSSHPGLAGVRYF. The J gene is TRBJ2-3, the V gene TRBV27; without DNA, the TCRdb call of TRBD2 cannot be checked. Germline lookup yields CDR1 MNHEY and CDR2 SMNVEV (reference sequence). The CDR3 is made up of 15 amino acids.

V gene TRBV27 combines with J gene TRBJ2-1; without DNA, the TCRdb call of TRBD2 cannot be checked. CDR1 is MNHEY and CDR2 is SMNVEV in the germline V gene (reference sequence). This CDR3 contains 15 residues. CDR3 in amino acids: CASSLGDTGENEQFF.

V and J are TRBV7-8 and TRBJ2-7; TCRdb's D call of TRBD1 is untestable without DNA. The CDR3 runs to 16 residues. Germline V gene data show CDR1 as SGHVS and CDR2 as FQNEAQ. CDR3 residues: CASSLLGPGTGARKYF.

V is TRBV5-1 and J is TRBJ2-3; the TCRdb D gene call, TRBD2, has no DNA to confirm it. Germline CDR1 and CDR2: SGHRS and YFSETQ. CDR3 size: 18 residues. The CDR3 region is CASSSSGRTAASTDTQYF.

The V call is TRBV5-5, the J call TRBJ2-7; TCRdb reports TRBD1, a call that lacks DNA to check it against. From germline, CDR1 is SGHKS and CDR2 YYEKEE (reference sequence). CDR3 length: 15 amino acids. The CDR3: CASSPDRDSPYEQYF.

The CDR3: CASSLSPPTSTDTQYF. The chain carries TRBV11-2 and TRBJ2-3; the D call of TRBD2 rests on TCRdb alone, since no DNA is present to check it. The germline V gene has CDR1 SGHAT and CDR2 FQNNGV. The CDR3 totals 16 residues.

This chain joins TRBV5-1 and TRBJ2-1. This CDR3 has 14 amino acids. Germline V gene lookup returns CDR1 SGHRS and CDR2 YFSETQ. CDR3 loop: CASSLVGVNNEQFF.

The chain has TRBV18 and TRBJ2-3; without DNA, the TCRdb call of TRBD2 cannot be checked. Germline CDR1 is KGHSH and CDR2 is LQKENI. There are 14 residues in the CDR3. The CDR3 spells CASSPGGMGDTQYF.

The genes are TRBV4-1 and TRBJ2-5; with no DNA, the TCRdb D assignment of TRBD1 cannot be verified. Germline values: CDR1 MGHRA, CDR2 YSYEKL. The CDR3 extends over 16 amino acids. The CDR3 protein is CASSQGGRGRRETQYF.

This chain links TRBV6-1 with TRBJ1-3; TCRdb returns TRBD1, unconfirmable since there is no DNA. CDR3 length: 17 amino acids. Germline V lookup: CDR1 MNHNS, CDR2 SASEGT. CDR3 region: CASSEEAGTRPGNTIYF.

The chain uses TRBV12-3 or TRBV12-4 and TRBJ1-3. CDR3 size: 15 residues. This CDR3 reads CATHAATYSGNTIYF.

The chain has TRBV20-1 and TRBJ2-7. The CDR3 runs to 13 residues. Per the germline V gene, CDR1 is DFQATT and CDR2 is SNEGSKA (reference sequence). CDR3 residues: CSARSEPTYEQYF.

The V gene is TRBV29-1, the J gene TRBJ2-1; TCRdb proposes TRBD1, but this gene call is untestable without DNA. The CDR3 runs 15 residues. Germline V gene sequence: CDR1 SQVTM, CDR2 ANQGSEA. The CDR3 loop reads CSVGFDRRTYNEQFF.

The gene calls are TRBV12-3 or TRBV12-4 and TRBJ2-1. The CDR3 loop spans 11 amino acids. CDR3 residues: CASSPYSEQFF.